This record covers a single T cell receptor beta chain. This clonotype was detected ten times or more. What this receptor recognizes is not known. Base qualities are not at hand, and no much larger clone is one base apart. This specimen belongs to a study of T cells in Graves' hyperthyroidism and ophthalmopathy (dated by TCRdb to between 2018 and 2021). Regarding the complete study: Peripheral blood samples were taken at the time of initial diagnosis, prior to any treatment. TCR V-J signatures able to tell the groups apart were searched for in a discovery cohort of approximately 95 patients, of whom about 40 had Graves' ophthalmopathy and around 57 had stable Graves' hyperthyroidism. An independent validation cohort of around 19 hyperthyroidism patients and 17 patients who later progressed to ophthalmopathy tested prospective prediction of ophthalmopathy. The 75 to 100 discovery patients were randomly split 7:3 into training and test sets. The study also compared thyroid tissue and blood T-cell repertoires from roughly six Graves' hyperthyroidism patients. Once sampling was done, hyperthyroidism patients were given methimazole at a starting dose of 30 mg daily, whereas ophthalmopathy patients were given high-dose intravenous methylprednisolone. TCR Vbeta CDR3 sequencing of fewer than 150 peripheral blood samples (over 40 ophthalmopathy, about 74 hyperthyroidism and roughly 17 progressor patients) is reported in the paper.

The study at large found these results: In validation, progression to ophthalmopathy was predicted by the model with nearly 71% sensitivity and 72% to 85% specificity, a median of 6.5 months before onset. Sample size was not statistically predetermined, and blinding of investigators to group allocation was not performed. Most expanded thyroid clonotypes (frequency above 0.001) were also found in blood, which suggests that blood repertoires may mirror thyroid immune responses. A 13 V-J signature model separated ophthalmopathy from stable hyperthyroidism, with about 88% sensitivity and roughly 81% specificity in cross-validation and 80%/75% in testing.

The TCR beta CDR3 regions were amplified from RNA transcripts. The TCR CDR3 was subjected to a first round of RT-PCR using the HTBI primer set and the Qiagen OneStep RT-PCR kit. The libraries were constructed in a second round of multiplex PCR and then size-selected and purified. Paired-end sequencing of the libraries was performed with 100 bp reads on an Illumina HiSeq2000. On the study's bioinformatics: SOAPnuke was used to process the raw data, throwing out any read that contained adapters or uncalled bases, had a mean Phred below 15, or lacked an exact constant-primer or identifier match. High-quality paired reads were merged using COPE v1.2.5, and each unique nucleotide sequence was defined as a clonotype. MiTCR v1.1 was used to align the clonotypes against IMGT TRBV, TRBD and TRBJ reference segments. Only V-J combinations with frequency above 0.0001, covering 99% to 99.2% of repertoires, were analysed. The TCS score was defined as F50 (clonal expansion) divided by E x V (chaos), with BLOSUM62-based TCRdist calculated between CDR3 peptides within each V-J. Welch's t-statistics and random forest reduced fewer than 550 V-J features to about 12, which were used in a naive Bayes classifier (R e1071). TCRdb reprocessed the public reads (quality trimming at Q25 with fastp, clone calling with MiXCR) and kept in-frame beta chains. Under each unique CDR3 protein, matching rows form one entry showing the most common genes and DNA. V and J calls and clone size were set by TCRdb, not the authors. In all, the sample holds approximately 590,000 distinct CDR3 sequences, and roughly 14% of those were seen once. The ten largest account for 7.3% of the sample.

The germline ends are 14 bases apart after V is trimmed by 2 bases and J by 9 bases. From its cysteine to its phenylalanine, the CDR3 spans 14 amino acids. Only CDR3 DNA is held: 42 bases, read in frame from base 1. From the germline V gene, CDR1 is MNHNS and CDR2 is SASEGT. Graves' hyperthyroidism was defined as stable when no progression to ophthalmopathy occurred over 18 months of follow-up. Hyperthyroidism patients were newly diagnosed, with disease duration under 2 months, and aged 18 to 65 years. Exclusion was applied to patients with uncontrolled infections, other autoimmune diseases, pregnancy or lactation. Clinical symptoms, serum thyroxine and TRAb, thyroid ultrasound, and orbital computed tomography formed the basis for the diagnoses. PBMCs were isolated from about 10 ml of fresh peripheral blood by Ficoll-Paque density gradient centrifugation. Total RNA was extracted using Trizol reagent, and RNA quality was assessed on an Agilent 2100 Bioanalyzer.

The V gene is TRBV6-1 and the J gene is TRBJ2-1; the D gene cannot be resolved beyond TRBD1 or TRBD2, each matching 5 bases. The sample comprised blood. The source of this sequence is a woman under 40 with Graves' hyperthyroidism. At the DNA level, the sequence is TGTGCCAGCAGTGAATGGGGCGCGGGCGCTGAGCAGTTCTTC. Its coded protein is CASSEWGAGAEQFF.